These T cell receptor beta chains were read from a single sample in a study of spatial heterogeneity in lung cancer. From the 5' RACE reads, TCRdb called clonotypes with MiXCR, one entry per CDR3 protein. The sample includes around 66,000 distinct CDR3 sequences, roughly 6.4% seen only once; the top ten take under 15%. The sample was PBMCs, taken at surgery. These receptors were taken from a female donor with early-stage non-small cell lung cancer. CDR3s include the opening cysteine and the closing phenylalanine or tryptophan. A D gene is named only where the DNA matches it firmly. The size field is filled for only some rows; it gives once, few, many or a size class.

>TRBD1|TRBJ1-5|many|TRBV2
TGTGCCAGCAGGCGACAGGGGGAGGTTGAGGCCCAGCATTTT
CASRRQGEVEAQHF
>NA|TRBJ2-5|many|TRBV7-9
TGTGCCAGCAGCTTAGGATCGCGGGAGACCCAGTACTTC
CASSLGSRETQYF
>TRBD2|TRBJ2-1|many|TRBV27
TGTGCCAGCAGTTTAGAGCCTAGCGGGACCTACAATGAGCAGTTCTTC
CASSLEPSGTYNEQFF
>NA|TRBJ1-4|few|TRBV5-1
TGCGCCAGCAGAGCCTTGGGGAGGGCTAATGAAAAACTGTTTTTT
CASRALGRANEKLFF
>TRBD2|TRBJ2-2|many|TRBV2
TGTGCCAGCAAAGCGGGACCGACCGGGGAGCTGTTTTTT
CASKAGPTGELFF
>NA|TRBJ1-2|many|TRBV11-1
TGTGCCAGCAGCTCGACAAGCTACTATGGCTACACCTTC
CASSSTSYYGYTF
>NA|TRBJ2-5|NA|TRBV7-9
TGTGCCAGCAGCCCGAAGGGGGCCCAGTACTTC
CASSPKGAQYF
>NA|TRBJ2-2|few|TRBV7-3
TGTGCCAGCAGGGCAGAGGCGCTCACCGGGGAGCTGTTTTTT
CASRAEALTGELFF
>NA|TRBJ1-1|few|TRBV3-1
TGTGCCAGCAGTTCTCAGGGGAAGGGAGTCACTGAAGCTTTCTTT
CASSSQGKGVTEAFF
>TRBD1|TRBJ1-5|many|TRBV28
TGTGCCGGACAGGTTAGCAATCAGCCCCAGCATTTT
CAGQVSNQPQHF
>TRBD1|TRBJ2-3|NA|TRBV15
TGTGCCACCAGCAGAGAGGGAACAGGGGGACGCACAGATACGCAGTATTTT
CATSREGTGGRTDTQYF
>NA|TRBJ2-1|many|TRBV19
TGTGCCAGTAGTATCGACCGACTAACCTCCTACAATGAGCAGTTCTTC
CASSIDRLTSYNEQFF
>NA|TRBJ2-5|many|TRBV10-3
TGTGCCATCAGTGGGGTCCCGGGACAAGAGACCCAGTACTTC
CAISGVPGQETQYF
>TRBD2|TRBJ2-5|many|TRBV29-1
TGCAGCGTTGGGGGGACTAGCGGATTACAAGAGACCCAGTACTTC
CSVGGTSGLQETQYF
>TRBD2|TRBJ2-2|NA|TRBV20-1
TGCAGTGCTCCTTCTAGCGGGAGGGCCACCGGGGAGCTGTTTTTC
CSAPSSGRATGELFF
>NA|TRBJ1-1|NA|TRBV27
TGTGCCAGCAGTTGGGGGGGGGGCTCGAACACTGAAGCTTTCTTT
CASSWGGGSNTEAFF
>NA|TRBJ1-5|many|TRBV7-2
TGTGCCAGCAGCGCCCAGGGATCCCTCAATCAGCCCCAGCATTTT
CASSAQGSLNQPQHF
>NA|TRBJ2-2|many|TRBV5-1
TGCGCCAGCAGCATACCGACAGATACCGGGGAGCTGTTTTTT
CASSIPTDTGELFF
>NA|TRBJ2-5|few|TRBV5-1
TGCGCCAGCAGTATTCGGGGGAAGGCAGGGGCTCAAGAGACCCAGTACTTC
CASSIRGKAGAQETQYF
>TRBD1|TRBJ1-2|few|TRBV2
TGTGCCAGCAGTCCGTCCACAGGGGCTGGCTACACCTTC
CASSPSTGAGYTF
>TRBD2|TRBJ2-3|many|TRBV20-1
TGCAGTGCTCGCCTAGCGGGAGTTAGCACAGATACGCAGTATTTT
CSARLAGVSTDTQYF
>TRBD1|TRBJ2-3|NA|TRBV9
TGTGCCAGCAGCGTCGGGACAGGGGTGGCAGATACGCAGTATTTT
CASSVGTGVADTQYF
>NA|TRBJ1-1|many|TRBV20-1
TGCAGTGCTAGCCCCCTGCGGAGGGCCACTGAAGCTTTCTTT
CSASPLRRATEAFF
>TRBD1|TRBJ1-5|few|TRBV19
TGTGCCAGTAGTCCCGGGACAGGGCCTGGCGATCAGCCCCAGCATTTT
CASSPGTGPGDQPQHF
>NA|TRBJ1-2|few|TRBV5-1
TGCGCCAGCAGCTTGTCAGGAGGGGATGGCTACACCTTC
CASSLSGGDGYTF
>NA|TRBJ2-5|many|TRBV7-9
TGTGCCAGCAGGAGTCCCGGGGAGACCCAGTACTTC
CASRSPGETQYF
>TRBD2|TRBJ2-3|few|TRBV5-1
TGCGCCAGCAGCTCAAGCTTAGGACTAGCGGGAGGTGATACGCAGTATTTT
CASSSSLGLAGGDTQYF
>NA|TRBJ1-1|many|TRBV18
TGTGCCAGCTCACCCTCGATGAACACTGAAGCTTTCTTT
CASSPSMNTEAFF
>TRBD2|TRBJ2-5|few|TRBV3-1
TGTGCCAGCAGCCAAGTTAGCGGGGGGGCCACCCAGTACTTC
CASSQVSGGATQYF
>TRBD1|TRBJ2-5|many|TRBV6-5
TGTGCCAGCAGTCTTCAGGGGGCCCAAGAGACCCAGTACTTC
CASSLQGAQETQYF
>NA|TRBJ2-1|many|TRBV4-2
TGTGCCAGCAGCCAGTTAGACAATGAGCAGTTCTTC
CASSQLDNEQFF
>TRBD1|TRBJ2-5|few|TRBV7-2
TGTGCCAGCAGCTTGGACCTCGGGACAGGGCGGGAGACCCAGTACTTC
CASSLDLGTGRETQYF
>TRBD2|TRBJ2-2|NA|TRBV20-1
TGCAGTGCTAGAGATCTGGACTTAGCGGGGGGGCCTGGGGAGCTGTTTTTT
CSARDLDLAGGPGELFF
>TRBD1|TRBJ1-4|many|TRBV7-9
TGTGCCAGCAGCTTAAGGACAGGGAGCGAAAAACTGTTTTTT
CASSLRTGSEKLFF
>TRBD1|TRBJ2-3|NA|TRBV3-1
TGTGCCAGCAGCCAACCAGCCGGACAGGGGGCAGTGAGGACAGATACGCAGTATTTT
CASSQPAGQGAVRTDTQYF
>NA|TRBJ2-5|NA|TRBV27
TGTGCCAGCAGTTTAATGCCCCGGGAGACCCAGTACTTC
CASSLMPRETQYF
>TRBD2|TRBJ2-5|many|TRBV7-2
TGTGCCAGCAGCTGGGGCGGGGGGGAGACCCAGTACTTC
CASSWGGGETQYF